Listed here is a single T cell receptor (beta chain). Its antigen is not known. Germline V lookup: CDR1 MDHEN, CDR2 SYDVKM. V gave up 7 bases and J gave up 7 bases, with 16 bases separating them. This CDR3 is 14 amino acids long. The sample comes from a study of T cell responses to AZD1222 COVID-19 vaccine. The repertoire was sequenced with immunoSEQ multiplex PCR; TCRdb's copy has only in-frame clones and lacks some. This sample yields some 130,000 clones, of which 70% to 90% are seen a single time; around 8% belongs to the top ten. Study-wide findings and caveats: When two AZD1222 doses had been given, Spike-specific TCR breadth and depth rose. The sample set comprised mostly white British donors with more females, and clonal diversity was possibly underestimated. The span of vaccine-associated CD4 TCRs extended across spike, with dominance at 160-218 and 743-854.

The source material was peripheral blood, sampled on day 0 of AZD1222 vaccination. The sequence derives from an adult in good health. The chain combines TRBV28 with TRBJ1-4; D might be TRBD1 (6 bases). Here the CDR3 DNA reads TGTGCCAGCACCGAAACAGGGCCCGCTGAAAAACTGTTTTTT. Translating it yields CASTETGPAEKLFF.